This TCR beta chain was documented in a study of blood T cell repertoires in COVID-19. TCRdb keeps only in-frame clones here, not all; method: immunoSEQ multiplex PCR. The sample yields 100,000 to 150,000 clones, just under 80% seen once. This clone was picked up a small number of times. Germline CDR1 is SQVTM and CDR2 is ANQGSEA. This CDR3 is 14 amino acids long. Between the trimmed V and J ends, which lost 7 bases and 3 bases, there was a span of 16 bases. The receptor comes from a human donor in a cohort sampled during active COVID-19. Sequencing was performed on peripheral blood. The chain joins TRBV29-1 to TRBJ2-1, with D maybe TRBD1 (6 bases). CDR3 loop: CSAGQPWDYNEQFF. The DNA of the CDR3 is TGCAGCGCCGGACAGCCTTGGGACTACAATGAGCAGTTCTTC.